The clone carrying this T cell receptor (beta chain) was seen more than once but under ten times. Its specificity is not known. This record comes from a study of cytomegalovirus exposure and HLA in healthy donors. Overall study context: Earlier, 150 million to 200 million T cells were analyzed, and 90 million to 140 million unique TCR beta sequences were found among them. Whole-study results and caveats: HLA restriction was apparent for most CMV-associated TCR beta chains in a later analysis.

Germline CDR1 SNHLY, CDR2 FYNNEI. The ends lost 11 bases at V and 4 bases at J; junction bases unmatched: 3. The CDR3 length is 11 residues. 60 Vbeta and 13 Jbeta primers were used in PCR. Assay used: immunoSEQ multiplex PCR; TCRdb lists only in-frame clones, some missing. The table shows 120,000 or so clones, with roughly 80% occurring only once. This chain connects TRBV2 to TRBJ1-1, with 8 bases aligning to TRBD1. Sequencing was carried out using PBMCs. The receptor was isolated from a man aged 30 to 39 in good health and CMV-seronegative. The CDR3 DNA reads as TGTGCCTCTACAGGGGGCACTGAAGCTTTCTTT. The encoded protein is CASTGGTEAFF.